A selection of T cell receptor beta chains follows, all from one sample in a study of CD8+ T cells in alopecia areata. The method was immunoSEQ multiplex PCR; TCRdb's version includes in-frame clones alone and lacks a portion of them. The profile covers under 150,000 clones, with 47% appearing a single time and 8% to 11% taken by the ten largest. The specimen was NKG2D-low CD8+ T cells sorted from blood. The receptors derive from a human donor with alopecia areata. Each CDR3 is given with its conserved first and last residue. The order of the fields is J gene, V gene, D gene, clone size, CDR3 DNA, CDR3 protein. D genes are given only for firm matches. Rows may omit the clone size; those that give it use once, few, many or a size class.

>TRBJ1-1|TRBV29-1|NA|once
TGCAGCGTCCTACGGGAAGGCACTGAAGCTTTCTTT
CSVLREGTEAFF
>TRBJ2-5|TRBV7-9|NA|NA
TGTGCCAGCAGCTTTGGCCTAGAGACCCAGTACTTC
CASSFGLETQYF
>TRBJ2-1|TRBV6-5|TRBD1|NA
TGTGCCAGCAGTTACGCAGGGGGCTACAATGAGCAGTTCTTC
CASSYAGGYNEQFF
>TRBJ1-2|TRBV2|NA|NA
TGTGCCAGCGAGGGGAACTATGGCTACACCTTC
CASEGNYGYTF
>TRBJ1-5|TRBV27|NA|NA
TGTGCCAGCAGCTCCCTCAATCAGCCCCAGCATTTT
CASSSLNQPQHF
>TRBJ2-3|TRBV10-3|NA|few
TGTGCCATCAGTGTCATCGGGGAGACAGATACGCAGTATTTT
CAISVIGETDTQYF
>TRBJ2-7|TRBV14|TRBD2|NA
TGTGCCAGCAGCCGCAGCGGGGAAAGCTCCTACGAGCAGTACTTC
CASSRSGESSYEQYF
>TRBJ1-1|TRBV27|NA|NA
TGTGCCAGCAGTGAAGACGGCACTGAAGCTTTCTTT
CASSEDGTEAFF
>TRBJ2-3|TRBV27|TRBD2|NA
TGTGCCAGCACCGGCTCAGCGGGGAGTACAGATACGCAGTATTTT
CASTGSAGSTDTQYF
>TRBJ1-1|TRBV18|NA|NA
TGTGCCAGCTCACCCGGCGGGGAATCAAACACTGAAGCTTTCTTT
CASSPGGESNTEAFF
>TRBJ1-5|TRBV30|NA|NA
TGTGCCTGGAGTCTCGACTCTGGGGGTTGGCAGCCCCAGCATTTT
CAWSLDSGGWQPQHF
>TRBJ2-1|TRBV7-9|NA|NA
TGTGCCAGCAGCTTGGGGGGAGCCGACAATGAGCAGTTCTTC
CASSLGGADNEQFF